Listed below are T cell receptor beta chains from one sample, sequenced in a study of T cell changes during pregnancy in multiple sclerosis. Method: immunoSEQ multiplex PCR; TCRdb's copy keeps in-frame clones and lacks some. Of tens of thousands of clones in the sample, approximately 92% were seen once. The sample was peripheral blood, taken in the third trimester of pregnancy. The receptors derive from a female donor in good health, enrolled as a control in a pregnancy study. The CDR3 runs from the conserved cysteine through the conserved F or W. A D gene is named only where the DNA matches it firmly. Size is stated for part of the rows, as once, few or many counts, or as a class when the clone is expanded.

cdr3_aa	cdr3_nt	cdr3_length	d_call	v_call	j_call	clone_size
CASSPVYEQYF	TGTGCCAGCAGCCCCGTCTACGAGCAGTACTTC	11	-	TRBV7-9	TRBJ2-7	-
CASSPPEGSSYSPLHF	TGTGCCAGCTCACCACCTGAGGGTTCGAGTTATTCACCCCTCCACTTT	16	-	TRBV18	TRBJ1-6	few
CASSIRTGTEAFF	TGTGCCAGCAGCATCCGCACCGGGACTGAAGCTTTCTTT	13	-	TRBV7-9	TRBJ1-1	-
CASSGDRVGGEQYF	TGTGCCAGCAGCGGCGACAGGGTCGGCGGCGAGCAGTACTTC	14	TRBD1	TRBV2	TRBJ2-7	-
CASSFEEETQYF	TGTGCCAGCAGCTTTGAGGAAGAGACCCAGTACTTC	12	-	TRBV13	TRBJ2-5	-
CATSREMTEHGYTF	TGTGCCACCAGCAGAGAAATGACAGAGCATGGCTACACCTTC	14	-	TRBV15	TRBJ1-2	-
CASSESRDRDGMNTEAFF	TGCGCCAGCAGTGAGTCCCGGGACAGGGATGGGATGAACACTGAAGCTTTCTTT	18	TRBD1	TRBV10-1	TRBJ1-1	-
CASSAHTGDSGNTIYF	TGTGCCAGCAGCGCCCATACAGGGGATTCTGGAAACACCATATATTTT	16	TRBD1	TRBV9	TRBJ1-3	-
CAIRRGGDEPQHF	TGTGCCATCAGGAGGGGCGGGGATGAGCCCCAGCATTTT	13	-	TRBV10-3	TRBJ1-5	once
CASSETGTSSYEQYF	TGTGCCAGCAGTGAAACCGGGACTAGCAGCTACGAGCAGTACTTC	15	TRBD2	TRBV28	TRBJ2-7	-
CASSLIAGGPRETQYF	TGTGCCAGCAGCTTGATAGCGGGAGGCCCTCGGGAGACCCAGTACTTC	16	TRBD2	TRBV5-4	TRBJ2-5	-
CASSYRGGLETQYF	TGTGCCAGCAGTTACCGAGGGGGCCTAGAGACCCAGTACTTC	14	TRBD1	TRBV6-6	TRBJ2-5	-
CASGSGGLAGDAFF	TGTGCTAGTGGATCGGGCGGACTAGCGGGGGACGCGTTCTTC	14	TRBD2	TRBV12-5	TRBJ2-1	-
CASRTLVLAGGTSYEQYF	TGTGCCAGCAGGACCCTGGTACTAGCGGGGGGGACGAGCTACGAGCAGTACTTC	18	TRBD2	TRBV28	TRBJ2-7	few
CARLTGKYEQYF	TGTGCCAGGTTAACAGGGAAGTACGAGCAGTACTTC	12	-	TRBV21-1	TRBJ2-7	-
CASSYLAGILDYEQYF	TGTGCCAGCAGTTACTTAGCGGGAATCCTAGACTACGAGCAGTACTTC	16	TRBD2	TRBV6-6	TRBJ2-7	-
CASSLDRATEAFF	TGTGCCAGCAGCTTGGACAGGGCCACTGAAGCTTTCTTT	13	TRBD1	TRBV7-3	TRBJ1-1	-
CASSKVVSGGMGTDTQYF	TGTGCCAGCAGCAAAGTGGTGTCAGGGGGCATGGGCACAGATACGCAGTATTTT	18	-	TRBV21-1	TRBJ2-3	-
CASSPTQGKRSYEQYF	TGTGCCAGCAGCCCCACACAGGGAAAGAGGTCCTACGAGCAGTACTTC	16	-	TRBV11-3	TRBJ2-7	-
CASRPSGGRGPYEQYF	TGTGCCAGCAGGCCTAGCGGGGGACGGGGGCCCTACGAGCAGTACTTC	16	TRBD2	TRBV28	TRBJ2-7	-
CASSVTRQGTEAFF	TGTGCCAGCAGCGTCACAAGACAGGGGACTGAAGCTTTCTTT	14	TRBD1	TRBV7-6	TRBJ1-1	once
CASSPDSPLSGNTIYF	TGTGCCAGCAGCCCGGACAGCCCACTCTCTGGAAACACCATATATTTT	16	-	TRBV7-2	TRBJ1-3	once
CASSKPGLAGGIDEQYF	TGCGCCAGCAGCAAACCGGGACTAGCGGGAGGAATAGACGAGCAGTACTTC	17	TRBD2	TRBV5-1	TRBJ2-7	-
CAGGQGDPYEQYF	TGTGCCGGTGGACAGGGGGATCCCTACGAGCAGTACTTC	13	TRBD1	TRBV19	TRBJ2-7	-
CASSPRTGGSEGYTF	TGTGCCAGCTCACCACGGACAGGGGGTTCGGAGGGCTACACCTTC	15	TRBD1	TRBV18	TRBJ1-2	-
CASSQARTSGRTASYNEQFF	TGTGCCAGCAGCCAAGCAAGGACTAGCGGGAGGACGGCGTCCTACAATGAGCAGTTCTTC	20	TRBD2	TRBV4-2	TRBJ2-1	-
CASSFSTGKSEAFF	TGTGCCAGCAGCTTTTCAACAGGGAAGAGTGAAGCTTTCTTT	14	-	TRBV11-2	TRBJ1-1	-
CASSWGAGGAYNEQFF	TGTGCCAGCAGTTGGGGGGCAGGGGGCGCCTACAATGAGCAGTTCTTC	16	TRBD1	TRBV6-5	TRBJ2-1	once
CSVAGTRQGYEGYTF	TGCAGCGTTGCTGGGACGCGACAGGGGTACGAAGGCTACACCTTC	15	TRBD1	TRBV29-1	TRBJ1-2	-
CASSLLQLNTEAFF	TGTGCCAGCAGCTTGTTACAGCTGAACACTGAAGCTTTCTTT	14	-	TRBV5-4	TRBJ1-1	-
CSVEGTEGGYTF	TGCAGCGTTGAAGGGACAGAGGGGGGCTACACCTTC	12	-	TRBV29-1	TRBJ1-2	-
CASGIAGQETQYF	TGTGCCAGCGGTATAGCGGGACAAGAGACCCAGTACTTC	13	TRBD2	TRBV6-5	TRBJ2-5	-
CASSLVDRENYEQYF	TGTGCCAGCAGCTTGGTGGACAGGGAAAACTACGAGCAGTACTTC	15	TRBD1	TRBV5-6	TRBJ2-7	-
CASSATTDTQYF	TGCGCCAGCAGTGCGACTACAGATACGCAGTATTTT	12	-	TRBV10-1	TRBJ2-3	-
CAISESGGSNQPQHF	TGTGCCATCAGTGAGTCAGGGGGTAGCAATCAGCCCCAGCATTTT	15	-	TRBV10-3	TRBJ1-5	-
CASSRSGQGPYEQYF	TGTGCCAGCAGCCGCTCTGGCCAGGGCCCCTACGAGCAGTACTTC	15	-	TRBV14	TRBJ2-7	-
CASSRTGRDQPQHF	TGTGCCAGCAGCCGGACAGGGAGGGATCAGCCCCAGCATTTT	14	TRBD1	TRBV5-6	TRBJ1-5	once
CASSLRQIIYGYTF	TGTGCCAGCAGCTTAAGACAGATAATCTATGGCTACACCTTC	14	-	TRBV11-2	TRBJ1-2	-
CASRLTGTGSYNEQFF	TGTGCCAGCAGATTGACAGGGACCGGGTCCTACAATGAGCAGTTCTTC	16	TRBD1	TRBV7-3	TRBJ2-1	-
CASSVSVAGADTQYF	TGTGCCAGCAGCGTATCAGTAGCGGGAGCAGATACGCAGTATTTT	15	TRBD2	TRBV7-3	TRBJ2-3	-
CASSHRTTQETQYF	TGCGCCAGCAGTCACCGGACTACCCAAGAGACCCAGTACTTC	14	-	TRBV5-1	TRBJ2-5	-
CASRLQGATEAFF	TGTGCCAGCAGATTACAGGGGGCAACTGAAGCTTTCTTT	13	TRBD1	TRBV11-2	TRBJ1-1	-
CASSLYNSGANVLTF	TGTGCCAGCAGTCTGTACAACTCTGGGGCCAACGTCCTGACTTTC	15	-	TRBV28	TRBJ2-6	-
CASSLDRVNQPQHF	TGTGCCAGCAGCTTAGACAGGGTCAATCAGCCCCAGCATTTT	14	-	TRBV7-9	TRBJ1-5	-
CASSSPPGPSSYEQYF	TGTGCCAGCAGTTCCCCACCAGGGCCAAGCTCTTACGAGCAGTACTTC	16	-	TRBV6-5	TRBJ2-7	once
CASSIGDRGAGTEAFF	TGTGCCAGTAGTATAGGGGACAGGGGCGCGGGCACTGAAGCTTTCTTT	16	TRBD1	TRBV19	TRBJ1-1	-
CASSPIAGTEAFF	TGTGCCAGCAGCCCCATAGCGGGCACTGAAGCTTTCTTT	13	-	TRBV6-1	TRBJ1-1	-
CASSPRQTTNEKLFF	TGTGCCAGCTCACCACGACAGACAACTAATGAAAAACTGTTTTTT	15	-	TRBV18	TRBJ1-4	-
CASSEARNYGYTF	TGTGCCAGCAGTGAAGCGCGTAACTATGGCTACACCTTC	13	-	TRBV2	TRBJ1-2	-